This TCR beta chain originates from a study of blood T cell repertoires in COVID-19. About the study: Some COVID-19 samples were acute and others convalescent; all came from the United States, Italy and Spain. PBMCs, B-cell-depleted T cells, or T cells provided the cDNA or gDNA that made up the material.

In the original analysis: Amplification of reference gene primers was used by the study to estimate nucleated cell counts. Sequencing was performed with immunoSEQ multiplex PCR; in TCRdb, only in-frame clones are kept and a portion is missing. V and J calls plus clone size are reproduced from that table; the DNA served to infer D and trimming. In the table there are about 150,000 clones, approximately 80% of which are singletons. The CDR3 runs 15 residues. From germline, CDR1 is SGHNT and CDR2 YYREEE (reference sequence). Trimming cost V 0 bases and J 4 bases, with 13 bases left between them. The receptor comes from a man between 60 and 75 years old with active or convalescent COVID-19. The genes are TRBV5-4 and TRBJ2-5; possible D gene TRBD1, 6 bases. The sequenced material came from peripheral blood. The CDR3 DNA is TGTGCCAGCAGCTTGGACTTGACAGGCGGAGAGACCCAGTACTTC. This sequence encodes CASSLDLTGGETQYF.